Here is one T cell receptor beta chain with its context. The data belong to a study of blood T cell repertoires in COVID-19. The repertoire was sequenced with immunoSEQ multiplex PCR; TCRdb's copy has only in-frame clones and lacks some. The data contain under 300,000 clones, 82% of them singletons. Trimming removed 7 bases from V and 3 bases from J, with 15 bases in between. This CDR3 is 15 amino acids long. The V gene's germline CDR1 is SGHTA and CDR2 FQGNSA. This TCR came from a woman aged 18-29 years with acute or convalescent COVID-19. Sequenced material: peripheral blood. The chain employs TRBV7-2 and TRBJ2-2, with a weak D call TRBD2 (7 bases). This chain's CDR3 is CASKGGQEYTGELFF. The CDR3 nucleotides are TGTGCCAGCAAGGGGGGGCAGGAATACACCGGGGAGCTGTTTTTT.